The T cell receptor beta chain described here comes from a study of blood T cell repertoires in COVID-19. Looking at the study overall: There were acute and convalescent COVID-19 samples, and they came from the United States, Italy and Spain.

Original processing methods: Amplification of reference gene primers was used by the study to estimate nucleated cell counts. Assay used: immunoSEQ multiplex PCR; TCRdb lists only in-frame clones, some missing. That table supplies the V and J calls and clone size; D and trimming were determined from the DNA. The sample consists of 90,000 to 100,000 clones, more than 75% of them appearing once. The sample taken for sequencing was peripheral blood. This TCR was recovered from a human donor in a cohort sampled during active COVID-19.

CDR3 bases: TGTGCCAGCAGCTTCGACAGAAACACTGAAGCTTTCTTT. This encodes CASSFDRNTEAFF. The rearrangement joins TRBV5-4 to TRBJ1-1; D possibly corresponds to TRBD1 (5 bases). The germline V and J ends were trimmed by 2 bases and 2 bases, with 7 bases remaining between them. The CDR3 consists of 13 residues. Germline assignment: CDR1 SGHNT and CDR2 YYREEE (reference sequence).